The rows below give T cell receptor beta chains drawn from one sample of a study of blood T cell repertoires in COVID-19. Measured with immunoSEQ multiplex PCR; TCRdb has only the in-frame clones, and not every one. The sample holds 200,000 to 300,000 clones, 85% to 90% seen once. Sequences were obtained from peripheral blood. Receptors originate from an elderly man with acute or convalescent COVID-19. Both conserved end residues are part of each CDR3. Fields, in order: clone size, J gene, V gene, D gene, CDR3 protein, CDR3 DNA. A D gene is named only where the DNA matches it firmly. Where a row states a size, it is once, few, many or the class of an expanded clone; other rows omit it.

clone size: NA
J gene: TRBJ1-2
V gene: TRBV4-3
D gene: NA
CDR3 protein: CASSQEGSINYGYTF
CDR3 DNA: TGCGCCAGCAGCCAAGAGGGCAGTATCAACTATGGCTACACCTTC

clone size: NA
J gene: TRBJ2-7
V gene: TRBV12-3/TRBV12-4
D gene: NA
CDR3 protein: CASSFPPLYEQYF
CDR3 DNA: TGTGCCAGCAGTTTCCCCCCTCTCTACGAGCAGTACTTC

clone size: NA
J gene: TRBJ1-1
V gene: TRBV28
D gene: NA
CDR3 protein: CASSLWSTEAFF
CDR3 DNA: TGTGCCAGCAGTTTATGGAGCACTGAAGCTTTCTTT

clone size: NA
J gene: TRBJ1-4
V gene: TRBV6-5
D gene: NA
CDR3 protein: CASRGGLLNEKLFF
CDR3 DNA: TGTGCCAGCAGGGGGGGACTCCTTAATGAAAAACTGTTTTTT

clone size: NA
J gene: TRBJ2-5
V gene: TRBV5-1
D gene: NA
CDR3 protein: CASSLRRGSGETQYF
CDR3 DNA: TGCGCCAGCAGCCTCCGAAGGGGGAGTGGGGAGACCCAGTACTTC

clone size: NA
J gene: TRBJ1-5
V gene: TRBV28
D gene: NA
CDR3 protein: CASSPTDSNQPQHF
CDR3 DNA: TGTGCCAGCAGCCCTACAGATAGCAATCAGCCCCAGCATTTT

clone size: NA
J gene: TRBJ1-2
V gene: TRBV6-5
D gene: NA
CDR3 protein: CASTGGGYSYGYTF
CDR3 DNA: TGTGCCAGCACCGGCGGGGGTTACTCCTATGGCTACACCTTC

clone size: NA
J gene: TRBJ1-4
V gene: TRBV19
D gene: TRBD1
CDR3 protein: CASSIDRVTNEKLFF
CDR3 DNA: TGTGCCAGTAGTATCGACAGGGTGACTAATGAAAAACTGTTTTTT

clone size: NA
J gene: TRBJ1-4
V gene: TRBV28
D gene: TRBD1
CDR3 protein: CASKQGIRMEKLFF
CDR3 DNA: TGTGCCAGCAAACAGGGGATTCGAATGGAAAAACTGTTTTTT

clone size: NA
J gene: TRBJ1-2
V gene: TRBV7-9
D gene: NA
CDR3 protein: CASTLGIYYGYTF
CDR3 DNA: TGTGCCAGCACCCTAGGAATTTACTATGGCTACACCTTC

clone size: few
J gene: TRBJ2-2
V gene: TRBV7-3
D gene: NA
CDR3 protein: CASSLPLANTGELFF
CDR3 DNA: TGTGCCAGCAGCTTACCCTTAGCGAACACCGGGGAGCTGTTTTTT

clone size: NA
J gene: TRBJ2-1
V gene: TRBV19
D gene: NA
CDR3 protein: CASSISGPARHEQFF
CDR3 DNA: TGTGCCAGTAGTATTAGCGGCCCCGCAAGGCATGAGCAGTTCTTC